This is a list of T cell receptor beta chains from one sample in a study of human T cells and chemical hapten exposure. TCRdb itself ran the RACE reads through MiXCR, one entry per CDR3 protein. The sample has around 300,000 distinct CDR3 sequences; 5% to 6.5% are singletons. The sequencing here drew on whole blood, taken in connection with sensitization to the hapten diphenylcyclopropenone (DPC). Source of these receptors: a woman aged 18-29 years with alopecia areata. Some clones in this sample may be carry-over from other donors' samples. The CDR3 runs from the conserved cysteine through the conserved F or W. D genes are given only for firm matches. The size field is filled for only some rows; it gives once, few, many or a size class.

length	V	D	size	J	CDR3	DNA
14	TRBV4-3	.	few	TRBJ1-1	CASSQDNWFTEAFF	TGCGCCAGCAGCCAAGATAATTGGTTTACTGAAGCTTTCTTT
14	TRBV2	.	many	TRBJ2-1	CASSDGLGHNEQFF	TGTGCCAGCAGTGACGGGCTGGGGCACAATGAGCAGTTCTTC
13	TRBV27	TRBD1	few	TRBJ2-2	CAARTGGFGELFF	TGTGCCGCCCGGACAGGGGGCTTCGGGGAGCTGTTTTTT
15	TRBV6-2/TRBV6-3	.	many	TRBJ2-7	CASTGPNGGAYEQYF	TGTGCCAGCACCGGTCCGAACGGAGGGGCTTACGAGCAGTACTTC
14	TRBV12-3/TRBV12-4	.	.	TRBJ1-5	CASSFGVSNQPQHF	TGTGCCAGCAGTTTTGGGGTTAGCAATCAGCCCCAGCATTTT
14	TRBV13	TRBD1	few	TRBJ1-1	CASSFTGAYTEAFF	TGTGCCAGCAGCTTTACAGGGGCTTACACTGAAGCTTTCTTT
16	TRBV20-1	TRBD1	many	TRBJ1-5	CSARTTGGSGNQPQHF	TGCAGTGCTAGAACAACAGGGGGCTCGGGCAATCAGCCCCAGCATTTT
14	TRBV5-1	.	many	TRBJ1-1	CASSSGQPNTEAFF	TGCGCCAGCAGCTCCGGACAGCCGAACACTGAAGCTTTCTTT
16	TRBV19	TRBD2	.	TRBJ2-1	CASSDEGTSGYNEQFF	TGTGCCAGTAGTGACGAGGGGACTAGCGGATACAATGAGCAGTTCTTC
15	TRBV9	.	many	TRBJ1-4	CASSVNGQKNEKLFF	TGTGCCAGCAGCGTAAATGGACAGAAGAATGAAAAACTGTTTTTT
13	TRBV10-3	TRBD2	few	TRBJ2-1	CAISASGVREQFF	TGTGCCATCAGTGCTAGCGGGGTAAGAGAGCAGTTCTTC
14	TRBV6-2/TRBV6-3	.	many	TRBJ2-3	CASSGTEITDTQYF	TGTGCCAGCAGTGGGACGGAGATCACAGATACGCAGTATTTT
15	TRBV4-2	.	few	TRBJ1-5	CASSQGSQPNQPQHF	TGTGCCAGCAGCCAAGGGTCCCAGCCCAATCAGCCCCAGCATTTT
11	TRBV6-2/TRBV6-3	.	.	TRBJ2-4	CASSNLHIQYF	TGTGCCAGCAGTAACCTGCACATTCAGTACTTC
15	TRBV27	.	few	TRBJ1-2	CASSFLSLSDYGYTF	TGTGCCAGCAGTTTTCTGTCCCTATCGGACTATGGCTACACCTTC
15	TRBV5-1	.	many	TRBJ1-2	CASSLGDGANYGYTF	TGCGCCAGCAGCTTGGGGGACGGAGCTAACTATGGCTACACCTTC
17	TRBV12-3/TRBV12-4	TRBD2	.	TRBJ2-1	CASSFPRGSGGAREQFF	TGTGCCAGCAGTTTCCCGCGGGGTAGCGGGGGGGCGAGGGAGCAGTTCTTC
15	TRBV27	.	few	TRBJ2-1	CASSLDPPDFGEQFF	TGTGCCAGCAGTTTGGACCCCCCGGATTTCGGAGAGCAGTTCTTC
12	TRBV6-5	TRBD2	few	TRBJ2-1	CASSYSGTRQFF	TGTGCCAGCAGTTACTCGGGGACTAGACAGTTCTTC
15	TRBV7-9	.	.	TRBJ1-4	CASSFAGTVNEKLFF	TGTGCCAGCAGCTTCGCCGGGACGGTTAATGAAAAACTGTTTTTT
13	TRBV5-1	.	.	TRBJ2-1	CASSFNQGNEQFF	TGCGCCAGCAGCTTTAACCAAGGTAATGAGCAGTTCTTC
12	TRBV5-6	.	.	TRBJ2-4	CASSLGTNIQYF	TGTGCCAGCAGCTTAGGGACAAACATTCAGTACTTC
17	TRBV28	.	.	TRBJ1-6	CASSDATPGPYNSPLHF	TGTGCCAGCAGTGATGCAACTCCCGGCCCTTACAATTCACCCCTCCACTTT
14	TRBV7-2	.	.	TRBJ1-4	CASSSQGLNEKLFF	TGTGCCAGCAGCTCCCAGGGGCTTAATGAAAAACTGTTTTTT
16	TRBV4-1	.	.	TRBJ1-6	CASSQAVRPDNSPLHF	TGCGCCAGCAGCCAAGCCGTCCGCCCCGATAATTCACCCCTCCACTTT
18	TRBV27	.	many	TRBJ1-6	CASSRLGYTGSYNSPLHF	TGTGCCAGCAGTAGGCTGGGCTATACAGGGTCCTATAATTCACCCCTCCACTTT
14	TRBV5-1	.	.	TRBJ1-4	CASSLYGTDEKLFF	TGCGCCAGCAGCTTATATGGGACGGATGAAAAACTGTTTTTT
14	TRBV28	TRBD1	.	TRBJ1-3	CASSTPDRGHTIYF	TGTGCCAGCAGTACCCCGGACAGGGGGCACACCATATATTTT
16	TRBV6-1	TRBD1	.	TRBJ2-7	CASSAPPGQGNYEQYF	TGTGCCAGCAGTGCCCCCCCGGGACAGGGGAACTACGAGCAGTACTTC
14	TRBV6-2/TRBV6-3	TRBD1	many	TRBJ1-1	CASSDYRGPTEAFF	TGTGCCAGCAGTGACTACAGGGGGCCCACTGAAGCTTTCTTT
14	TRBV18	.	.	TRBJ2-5	CASSPQEGGETQYF	TGTGCCAGCTCACCGCAGGAGGGTGGCGAGACCCAGTACTTC
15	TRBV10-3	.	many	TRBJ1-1	CAITSRRGAQTEAFF	TGTGCCATCACCTCCCGACGAGGGGCGCAAACTGAAGCTTTCTTT
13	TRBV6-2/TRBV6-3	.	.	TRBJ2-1	CASSSLWVNEQFF	TGTGCCAGCAGTTCCCTCTGGGTCAATGAGCAGTTCTTC